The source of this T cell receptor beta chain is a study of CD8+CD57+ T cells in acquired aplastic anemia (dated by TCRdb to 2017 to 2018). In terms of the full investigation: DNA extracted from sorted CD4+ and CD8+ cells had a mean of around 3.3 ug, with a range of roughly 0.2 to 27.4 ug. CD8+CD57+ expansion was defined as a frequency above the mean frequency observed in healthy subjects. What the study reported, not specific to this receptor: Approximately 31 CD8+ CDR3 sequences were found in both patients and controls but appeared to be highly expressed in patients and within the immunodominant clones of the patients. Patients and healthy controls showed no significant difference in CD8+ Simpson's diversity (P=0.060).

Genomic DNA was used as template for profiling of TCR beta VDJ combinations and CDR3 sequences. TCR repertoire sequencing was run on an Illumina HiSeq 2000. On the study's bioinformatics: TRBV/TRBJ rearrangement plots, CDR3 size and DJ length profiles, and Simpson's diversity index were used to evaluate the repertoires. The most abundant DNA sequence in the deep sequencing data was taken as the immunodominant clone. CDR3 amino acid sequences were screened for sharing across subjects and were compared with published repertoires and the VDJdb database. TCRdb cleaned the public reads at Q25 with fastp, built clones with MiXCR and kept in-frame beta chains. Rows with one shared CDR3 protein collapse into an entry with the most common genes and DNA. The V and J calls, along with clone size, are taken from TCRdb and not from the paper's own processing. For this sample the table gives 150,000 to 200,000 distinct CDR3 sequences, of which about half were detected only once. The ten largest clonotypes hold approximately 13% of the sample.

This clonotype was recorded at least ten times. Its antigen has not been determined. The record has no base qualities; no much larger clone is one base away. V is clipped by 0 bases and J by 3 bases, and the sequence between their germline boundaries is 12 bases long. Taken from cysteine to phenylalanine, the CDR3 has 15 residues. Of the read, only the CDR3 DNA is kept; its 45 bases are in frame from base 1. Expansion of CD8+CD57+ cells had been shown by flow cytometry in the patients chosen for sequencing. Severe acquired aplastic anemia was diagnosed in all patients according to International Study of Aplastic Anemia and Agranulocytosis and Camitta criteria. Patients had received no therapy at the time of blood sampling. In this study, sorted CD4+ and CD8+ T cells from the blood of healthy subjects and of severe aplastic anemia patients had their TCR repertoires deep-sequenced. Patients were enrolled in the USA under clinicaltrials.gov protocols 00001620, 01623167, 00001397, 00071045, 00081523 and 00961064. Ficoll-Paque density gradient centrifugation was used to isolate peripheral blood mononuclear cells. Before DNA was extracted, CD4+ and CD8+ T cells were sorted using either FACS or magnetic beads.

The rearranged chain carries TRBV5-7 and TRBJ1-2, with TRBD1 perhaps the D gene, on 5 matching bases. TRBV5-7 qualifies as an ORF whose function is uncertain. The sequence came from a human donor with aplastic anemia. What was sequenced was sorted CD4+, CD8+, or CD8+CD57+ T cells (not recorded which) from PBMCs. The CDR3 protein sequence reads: CASSLGGKEDYGYTF. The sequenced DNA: TGTGCCAGCAGCTTGGGGGGCAAAGAGGACTATGGCTACACCTTC.